These T cell receptor beta chains were read from a single sample in a study of blood T cell repertoires in COVID-19. Libraries were prepared by immunoSEQ multiplex PCR; TCRdb keeps only in-frame clonotypes and omits some of them. The sample has tens of thousands of clones, roughly 80% seen once; the top ten hold roughly 6%. The specimen sequenced was peripheral blood. Receptors originate from a man in his 70s with COVID-19, enrolled during active disease. The CDR3 runs from the conserved cysteine through the conserved F or W. A D gene is named only where the DNA matches it firmly. For some rows the clone size is stated as once, few or many, or as a class when expanded; others skip it.

V	size	J	D	DNA	CDR3
TRBV21-1	.	TRBJ2-2	.	TGTGCCAGCGGGCGGACTAGACCAAACACCGGGGAGCTGTTTTTT	CASGRTRPNTGELFF
TRBV7-9	.	TRBJ2-3	.	TGTGCCAGCAGCTCTGAGCCTACCGAAGAAGATAATACGCAGTATTTT	CASSSEPTEEDNTQYF
TRBV28	.	TRBJ1-2	TRBD1	TGTGCCAGCAGTGCGGCAGGGGGCTCTAACTATGGCTACACCTTC	CASSAAGGSNYGYTF
TRBV3-1/TRBV3-2	.	TRBJ1-6	.	TGTGCCAGCAGCCCCGTGGCAGGGGAGAATTCACCCCTCCACTTT	CASSPVAGENSPLHF
TRBV7-9	once	TRBJ2-7	TRBD1	TGTGCCAGCATCCCCGGGACAGGGACCTACGAGCAGTACTTC	CASIPGTGTYEQYF
TRBV27	.	TRBJ2-7	TRBD2	TGTGCCAGCAGTTTGTTCGGCCTCGGGACTAGCGGGAGCTACGAGCAGTACTTC	CASSLFGLGTSGSYEQYF
TRBV6-2/TRBV6-3	.	TRBJ2-1	TRBD2	TGTGCCAGCAGTTCCACCGGGACTAGCGGGGGGTCAAATGAGCAGTTCTTC	CASSSTGTSGGSNEQFF
TRBV3-1/TRBV3-2	.	TRBJ2-7	.	TGTGCCAGCAGCCAAGAGGTGCTGAGCTCCTACGAGCAGTACTTC	CASSQEVLSSYEQYF
TRBV6-6	.	TRBJ2-7	.	TGTGCCAGCACCCCCCGACAGGAGTCCTATGAGCAGTACTTC	CASTPRQESYEQYF
TRBV3-1/TRBV3-2	once	TRBJ2-2	.	TGTGCCAGCAGCCAAGGTGTCAGGGACACCGGGGAGCTGTTTTTT	CASSQGVRDTGELFF
TRBV7-8	.	TRBJ1-6	TRBD1	TGTGCCAGCAGCCCGGGACAGGGATCTTCACCCCTCCACTTT	CASSPGQGSSPLHF
TRBV15	.	TRBJ1-4	.	TGTGCCACCAGCAGAGTAACAGGCGAAAATGAAAAACTGTTTTTT	CATSRVTGENEKLFF
TRBV28	.	TRBJ1-1	.	TGTGCCAGCAGTTTATCTACTACTGAAGCTTTCTTT	CASSLSTTEAFF
TRBV7-2	.	TRBJ1-2	TRBD1	TGTGCCAGCAGCTTAGGACAGGGGGCGCGTTATGGCTACACCTTC	CASSLGQGARYGYTF
TRBV3-1/TRBV3-2	.	TRBJ2-7	TRBD1	TGTGCCAGCAGCCGACTGACAAAACAGGGGGAAGCCTACGAGCAGTACTTC	CASSRLTKQGEAYEQYF
TRBV5-6	.	TRBJ2-1	TRBD1	TGTGCCAGCAGCTTAGACAGGGGATACAATGAGCAGTTCTTC	CASSLDRGYNEQFF
TRBV5-4	once	TRBJ1-2	.	TGTGCCAGCAGCCCTCCCCAGGGGCTCTATGGCTACACCTTC	CASSPPQGLYGYTF
TRBV3-1/TRBV3-2	.	TRBJ2-7	.	TGTGCCAGCAGCCAAGAAGGGAACAGGGTCGTCTACTTC	CASSQEGNRVVYF
TRBV19	.	TRBJ1-5	.	TGTGCCAGTAGTCCCCGCCAGAATCAGCCCCAGCATTTT	CASSPRQNQPQHF
TRBV6-2/TRBV6-3	.	TRBJ1-6	TRBD1	TGTGCCAGCAGCAAGGGGACAGGGGACAGTCGATCACCCCTCCACTTT	CASSKGTGDSRSPLHF
TRBV28	.	TRBJ1-4	TRBD1	TGTGCCAGCAGGCGGAACAGGGACAGGGATTGGGAAAAACTGTTTTTT	CASRRNRDRDWEKLFF
TRBV28	.	TRBJ2-7	TRBD1	TGTGCCAGCACCCCAGGGGGTAGAGACGAGCAGTACTTC	CASTPGGRDEQYF
TRBV5-5	few	TRBJ1-1	TRBD1	TGTGCCAGCAGCTGGGACAGGGATGGCACTGAAGCTTTCTTT	CASSWDRDGTEAFF
TRBV7-9	.	TRBJ1-4	.	TGTGCCAGCACCTTAAGGGAGACAACTAATGAAAAACTGTTTTTT	CASTLRETTNEKLFF
TRBV4-2	.	TRBJ2-4	.	TGTGCCAGCAGCCAAGAGGACAAGAACTTTAACATTCAGTACTTC	CASSQEDKNFNIQYF
TRBV30	.	TRBJ2-5	TRBD1	TGTGCCTTCTTACCCCAGGGGGCTCAGGAGACCCAGTACTTC	CAFLPQGAQETQYF
TRBV6-6	.	TRBJ2-2	.	TGTGCCAGCAGTGACGCCTCTCCAGGGACTGGGGAGCTGTTTTTT	CASSDASPGTGELFF
TRBV9	.	TRBJ2-1	TRBD2	TGTGCCAGCAGCGCGGGACTAGCGGGGTCTTACAATGAGCAGTTCTTC	CASSAGLAGSYNEQFF
TRBV11-3	few	TRBJ1-1	.	TGTGCCAGCAGCTTAGATCGTTGGACGGAGGAGAACACTGAAGCTTTCTTT	CASSLDRWTEENTEAFF
TRBV6-2/TRBV6-3	.	TRBJ2-3	.	TGTGCCAGCAGTACCGCGGTTACGCAGTATTTT	CASSTAVTQYF
TRBV9	.	TRBJ2-2	TRBD2	TGTGCCAGCAGCGTAGGCGGGGGGACGAACACCGGGGAGCTGTTTTTT	CASSVGGGTNTGELFF
TRBV19	.	TRBJ1-1	.	TGTGCCAGTAGTACACGGGGTCGGGGGTTCGCTGAAGCTTTCTTT	CASSTRGRGFAEAFF
TRBV6-6	.	TRBJ1-2	.	TGTGCCAGCAGTTATACCCAAACAGGGAACAGTGGCTACACCTTC	CASSYTQTGNSGYTF
TRBV11-2	.	TRBJ2-6	.	TGTGCCAGCAGCTTATGGGCAGGGTCGTCTGGGGCCAACGTCCTGACTTTC	CASSLWAGSSGANVLTF
TRBV18	few	TRBJ1-2	.	TGTGCCAGCTCACAGACAGCAGCTAACTATGGCTACACCTTC	CASSQTAANYGYTF
TRBV30	.	TRBJ1-5	TRBD1	TGTGCCTGGAGCGGACCCGGGACAGGGGATCAGCCCCAGCATTTT	CAWSGPGTGDQPQHF
TRBV20-1	.	TRBJ2-1	.	TGCAGTGCTAGTCGGACGGGGGTAGCATTATACAATGAGCAGTTCTTC	CSASRTGVALYNEQFF
TRBV9	.	TRBJ1-1	.	TGTGCCAGCAGCCCCAGCCCGGGGAACACTGAAGCTTTCTTT	CASSPSPGNTEAFF
TRBV6-6	.	TRBJ2-7	TRBD1	TGTGCCAGCAGTTACTCAAGGACAGGGGCCTACGAGCAGTACTTC	CASSYSRTGAYEQYF
TRBV3-1/TRBV3-2	many	TRBJ1-5	.	TGTGCCAGCAGCCAAGGTTCTGGGGGGAATCAGCCCCAGCATTTT	CASSQGSGGNQPQHF
TRBV11-2	.	TRBJ1-5	TRBD1	TGTGCCAGCAGCCCACAGGGGAATAGCAATCAGCCCCAGCATTTT	CASSPQGNSNQPQHF
TRBV5-1	.	TRBJ2-7	TRBD2	TGCGCCAGCAGCTTTAGTAGCGGGAGGGCCTACGAGCAGTACTTC	CASSFSSGRAYEQYF
TRBV28	.	TRBJ1-1	.	TGTGCCAGCAGACCTACAGCGAACACTGAAGCTTTCTTT	CASRPTANTEAFF
TRBV18	.	TRBJ1-3	.	TGTGCCACCCAACGGGGGAGCTCTGGAAACACCATATATTTT	CATQRGSSGNTIYF
TRBV7-8	.	TRBJ2-3	TRBD1	TGTGCCAGCAGCACGAAGGGGGCCGGCGGGCTAGATACGCAGTATTTT	CASSTKGAGGLDTQYF
TRBV2	.	TRBJ2-5	TRBD1	TGTGCCAGCAGTCTTCTAATCCAGGGGGCTACGGAGACCCAGTACTTC	CASSLLIQGATETQYF
TRBV29-1	few	TRBJ1-2	TRBD1	TGCAGCGTTGATGGACAGGGGGGGAAGAGTGGTGGCTACACCTTC	CSVDGQGGKSGGYTF
TRBV6-5	.	TRBJ1-1	.	TGTGCCAGCAGTTTATTGGGGGCGCGGACTGAAGCTTTCTTT	CASSLLGARTEAFF
TRBV5-8	.	TRBJ1-1	TRBD1	TGTGCCAGCAGCCTGGGGGACAGGGTAGGAGGTGAAGCTTTCTTT	CASSLGDRVGGEAFF
TRBV7-5	once	TRBJ1-5	.	TGTGCCAGAAGCTTAATCAGGACACCCCAGAATCAGCCCCAGCATTTT	CARSLIRTPQNQPQHF
TRBV7-3	few	TRBJ1-1	TRBD1	TGTGCCAGCAGCTTAATAGGACAGGGGCCGAACACTGAAGCTTTCTTT	CASSLIGQGPNTEAFF
TRBV7-2	.	TRBJ2-5	TRBD2	TGTGCCAGCAGCCTCCCCGGGAGGGTGGAGACCCAGTACTTC	CASSLPGRVETQYF
TRBV2	once	TRBJ1-2	.	TGTGCCAGCAGTGACGGCCGGAGCTATGGCTACACCTTC	CASSDGRSYGYTF
TRBV6-2/TRBV6-3	.	TRBJ1-1	TRBD1	TGTGCCAGCAGCGAACAGGGGAGGCGGACTGAAGCTTTCTTT	CASSEQGRRTEAFF
TRBV11-1	.	TRBJ1-1	.	TGTGCCAGCAGCTTAGTAAGGGGCACTGAAGCTTTCTTT	CASSLVRGTEAFF
TRBV11-2	.	TRBJ2-5	.	TGTGCCAGCAGCCCCAGGGGGGCAGGGGGTAGAGAGACCCAGTACTTC	CASSPRGAGGRETQYF
TRBV7-2	.	TRBJ1-5	TRBD1	TGTGCCAGCAGCCGGGACAGAGACAATCAGCCCCAGCATTTT	CASSRDRDNQPQHF